One sample yielded the 8 T cell receptor beta chains listed below, sequenced in a study of healthy donors' naive CD4 and CD8 T cells. Starting from about 0.55 ug of total RNA, TCR libraries were made with linear amplification. From the reads, TCRdb called clonotypes with MiXCR, one entry per CDR3 protein. The sample holds about 180,000 distinct CDR3 sequences; around 80% are singletons and the top ten take roughly 2.3%. Sequencing was carried out using naive CD4+ and CD8+ T cells sorted from blood, pooled from several donors. The receptor set was obtained from a pool of human donors in good health; the sample pools cells from several healthy donors.

This clonotype was seen only a few times. V is TRBV19 and J is TRBJ1-1, with D possibly TRBD1 on 5 matching bases. Trimming left V 6 bases short and J 1 base short, with 9 bases between. Germline V gene lookup returns CDR1 LNHDA and CDR2 SQIVND (reference sequence). The CDR3 runs to 13 residues. The CDR3 is CASRLQANTEAFF. The CDR3 DNA reads as TGTGCCAGTAGGCTACAGGCGAACACTGAAGCTTTCTTT.

This chain uses TRBV27 with TRBJ2-7, with D perhaps TRBD2 (5 bases). V was pared by 1 base and J by 0 bases, with 10 bases between. The CDR3 length is 15 residues. Germline-derived CDR1 and CDR2 are MNHEY and SMNVEV (reference sequence). The CDR3 nucleotides are TGTGCCAGCAGTTTATATGGTAGCGACTCCTACGAGCAGTACTTC. It is translated as CASSLYGSDSYEQYF.

Only a few counts were recorded for this clonotype. The chain joins TRBV27 to TRBJ1-5; 7 bases are shared with TRBD1. The V gene end was trimmed by 5 bases and the J gene end by 6 bases; junction bases not matched to a gene: 7. This CDR3 comprises 14 residues. Per germline, CDR1 MNHEY and CDR2 SMNVEV (reference sequence). The CDR3 here is CASSPRTGLQPQHF. The DNA of the CDR3 is TGTGCCAGCAGTCCCCGGACAGGCCTTCAGCCCCAGCATTTT.

Here the CDR3 DNA reads TGTGCCAGCAGGAGCGGACAGGGGCGTTTCTACGAGCAGTACTTC. Translated, it gives CASRSGQGRFYEQYF. The V gene is TRBV12-3 or TRBV12-4, the J gene TRBJ2-7; 9 bases fit TRBD1. The CDR3 is 15 amino acids. The V and J ends lost 6 bases and 3 bases, in that order; junction bases with no gene match: 9.

This clonotype has a handful of counts. The chain recombines TRBV6-5 with TRBJ2-7; D is tentatively TRBD1 or TRBD2 (5 bases each). Trimming removed 4 bases from V and 2 bases from J, with 12 bases in between. CDR3 length: 14 amino acids. Germline V gene data show CDR1 as MNHEY and CDR2 as SVGAGI. The CDR3 DNA follows: TGTGCCAGCAGTTCCCGGCTGGGACCCTACGAGCAGTACTTC. Amino acid sequence: CASSSRLGPYEQYF.

This clonotype showed up just once. The genes are TRBV13 and TRBJ2-7; 13 bases align to TRBD2. Germline-derived CDR1 and CDR2 are PRHDT and FYEKMQ (reference sequence). J lost 3 bases, V lost 4 bases, and 3 bases had no gene match. The CDR3 is 15 residues long. CDR3 DNA: TGTGCCAGCAGCTCGAGGACTAGCGGGGGCTACGAGCAGTACTTC. It encodes CASSSRTSGGYEQYF.

The chain combines TRBV7-6 with TRBJ2-1; TRBD2 matches 9 bases. V lost 5 bases to trimming and J lost 0 bases; unmatched junction nucleotides: 11. Germline V gene data show CDR1 as SGHVS and CDR2 as FNYEAQ. The CDR3 is made up of 18 amino acids. As DNA, the CDR3 is TGTGCCAGCAGCCCAGCAGCTAGCGGGACCCTCTCCTACAATGAGCAGTTCTTC. This gives the protein CASSPAASGTLSYNEQFF.

The V and J genes are TRBV7-9 and TRBJ2-7, with D tentatively TRBD1 (6 bases). V lost 0 bases, J lost 5 bases, and 8 bases lay in between. The CDR3 is 13 residues long. Germline CDR1 SEHNR, CDR2 FQNEAQ (reference sequence). The CDR3 protein is CASSLARTDEQYF. CDR3 DNA sequence: TGTGCCAGCAGCTTAGCAAGGACAGACGAGCAGTACTTC.